This entry concerns a single T cell receptor beta chain. Germline values: CDR1 GTSNPN, CDR2 SVGIG (reference sequence). The J segment lost 2 bases and the V segment lost 2 bases, leaving 5 bases of the junction unmatched. The CDR3 is 14 residues long. TCRdb re-analysed the 5' RACE reads in MiXCR, keeping a single row per CDR3 protein. The data contain approximately 23,000 distinct CDR3 sequences, 30% of them singletons. The gene calls are TRBV30 and TRBJ2-7; 8 bases are shared with TRBD1. The sequencing sample was made of tumor-infiltrating naive CD4+ T cells sorted from the breast tumor. Subset of the sample: naive CD4+ T cells, CD4+CD45RA+CD25-. The receptor was derived from a female donor with breast cancer. The CDR3 is CAWSWGTGTYEQYF. The CDR3 coding sequence is TGTGCCTGGAGTTGGGGGACAGGTACCTACGAGCAGTACTTC.